The clone carrying this TCR beta chain was detected only a few times. Its antigen is currently unknown. The sample originates from a study of CD8+ T cells in alopecia areata. Study-wide context: Treated patients swallowed 5 to 10 mg of oral tofacitinib twice daily. Tofacitinib treatment spanned 6 to 18 months, with 6 months off drug afterward.

V gave up 5 bases and J gave up 4 bases, with 17 bases separating them. Germline lookup yields CDR1 SGHTA and CDR2 FQGNSA. The CDR3 is made up of 15 amino acids. General study findings and limits: Researchers report lesional scalp, most notably alopecia totalis/universalis, outstripped normal scalp in clonality.

Extraction of RNA preceded its reverse transcription into cDNA, which served as the sequencing template. Some clones are missing from TCRdb's copy, which holds only in-frame ones; the method was immunoSEQ multiplex PCR. The data hold about 150,000 clones, with roughly three fifths observed a single time. The specimen was CD4+ T cells sorted from blood, collected at week 0. The receptor was derived from a human donor with alopecia areata. V gene TRBV7-2 combines with J gene TRBJ2-5, with no clear D. The CDR3 here is CASSLQVAWRETQYF. CDR3 bases: TGTGCCAGCAGCCTCCAGGTGGCGTGGCGAGAGACCCAGTACTTC.